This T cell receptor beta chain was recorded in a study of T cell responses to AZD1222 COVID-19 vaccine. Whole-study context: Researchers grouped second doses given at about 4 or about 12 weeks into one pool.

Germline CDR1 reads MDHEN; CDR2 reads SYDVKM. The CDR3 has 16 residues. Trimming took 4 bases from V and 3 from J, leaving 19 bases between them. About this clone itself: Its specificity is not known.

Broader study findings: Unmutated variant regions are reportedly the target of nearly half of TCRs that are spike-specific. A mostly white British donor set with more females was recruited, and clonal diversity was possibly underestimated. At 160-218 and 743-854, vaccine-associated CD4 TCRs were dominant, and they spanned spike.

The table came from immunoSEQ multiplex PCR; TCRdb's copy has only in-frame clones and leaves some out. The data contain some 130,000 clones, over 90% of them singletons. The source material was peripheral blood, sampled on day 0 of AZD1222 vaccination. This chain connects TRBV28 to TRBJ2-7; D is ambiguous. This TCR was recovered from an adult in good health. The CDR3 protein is CASSSIAELGHYEQYF. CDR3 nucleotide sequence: TGTGCCAGCAGTTCGATAGCCGAACTTGGGCACTACGAGCAGTACTTC.